This T cell receptor beta chain was sequenced in a study of blood T cell repertoires in COVID-19. Study in general: COVID-19 samples, acute and convalescent, were from the United States, Italy and Spain. T cells, B-cell-depleted T cells, or PBMCs provided the cDNA or gDNA that served as material.

The germline CDR1 and CDR2 sequences are MGHRA and YSYEKL. This CDR3 spans 15 amino acids. V shed 4 bases, J shed 16 bases, and the junction held 13 bases outside the gene matches. In the original workflow: Nucleated cell number was recorded as an estimate derived from reference gene primer amplification. The data were produced by immunoSEQ multiplex PCR, yet TCRdb's version contains in-frame clones alone and is incomplete. The V and J calls and the clone size are those of that table, but D and trimming were determined from the DNA. The sample lists under 200,000 clones, 70% to 90% occurring once. This sequence originates from a middle-aged man with active or convalescent COVID-19. The J gene is TRBJ2-1, the V gene TRBV4-1, with 13 bases that match TRBD2. Sequenced sample: peripheral blood. The CDR3 sequence is CASSRNGQGTSGIFF. CDR3 nucleotides: TGCGCCAGCAGCCGGAACGGACAGGGGACTAGCGGGATCTTCTTC.